This T cell receptor (beta chain) was sequenced for a study of blood T cells in healthy people across ages (dated by TCRdb to the mid-2010s). In the study overall: In model experiments, template switching captured about one uniquely barcoded TCR beta cDNA molecule for every two T cells. Four age groups were formed from the donors: young (average roughly 15 years), middle-aged (approximately 40), aged (approximately 60) and long-lived (around 82). To avoid experimental bias, donors of different ages were spread randomly across the sequencing lanes. To track age-related changes in TCR beta repertoire diversity, the study relied on deep sequencing normalized with unique cDNA molecular identifiers. The study analyzed two additional independent replicas of 1 million unique cDNA reads from the same blood draw for two donors, one aged 18 to 30 and one aged 80 or older. The study at large found these results: The long-lived group showed more naive CD4+ T cells, fewer expanded clones and increased TCR diversity than the aged group, suggesting age selection. Observed TCR beta diversity per million T cells fell roughly linearly with age, and a significant reduction was already apparent by age around 40. The CMV infection status of donors was not known, potentially confounding age-related changes in expanded clonotypes. Estimates of total diversity based on one million sequenced T cells were regarded as lower bounds and as underestimates. Since profiling was done on bulk unsorted PBMCs, naive and antigen-experienced compartments could not be conclusively compared. A strong correlation was found between observed TCR beta diversity and the percentage of naive T cells measured by flow cytometry.

The approximately 39 donors, aged about 6 to 95 years, were systemically healthy Caucasian individuals from Russia. About 10 milliliters of peripheral blood were drawn from each donor into EDTA-treated Vacutainer tubes. PBMCs were isolated by Ficoll-Paque density-gradient centrifugation, with at least 7 million obtained per sample. Total RNA, at least 6 micrograms per sample, was extracted from PBMCs with Trizol reagent. For every donor, an aliquot of PBMCs went through flow cytometry to measure the percentages of naive CD45RAhigh/CD27high T cells. About this clonotype itself: The target of this receptor is not known. It has no much larger one-base neighbor in the sample; base qualities were not kept.

CDR1 and CDR2 (KGHSH, LQKENI) derive from the germline V gene. Including cysteine and phenylalanine, the CDR3 has 11 amino acids. Only the CDR3 part of the read is kept: 33 bases, read in frame from the first base. The V end loses 4 bases and the J end loses 6 bases, and a stretch of 3 bases separates them. The method was 5' RACE. The sequencer listed for this sample is Illumina HiSeq 2500. The second PCR ran for roughly 7 to 12 cycles and used a J-beta primer mix along with a sample-barcoded 5' primer. A template-switch 5' adaptor carrying 12 random nucleotides introduced a unique molecular identifier onto each TCR beta cDNA molecule. Each sample yielded at least 2.5 million CDR3-containing paired-end reads. First-strand cDNA was synthesized from all RNA with the Mint cDNA synthesis kit, primed by a TRBC-specific oligonucleotide. After uracil-DNA glycosylase treatment, a first 18-cycle PCR used universal primers M1SS and BC2_uni_R on all cDNA. Regarding the original processing steps: Each sample was normalized by randomly selecting 1 million high-quality reads, each carrying a distinct molecular identifier. Reads with shared molecular identifiers were discarded instead of being binned into consensus sequences. CDR3 identification, clonotype clustering and error correction used MiTCR with a Q25 quality threshold and the strictest error-elimination algorithm. A nonparametric unseen species model with Euler transformation was used to estimate lower-bound total TCR beta diversity. The raw public data were reprocessed by TCRdb itself: fastp quality trimming at Q25, MiXCR clonotype calling, in-frame beta chains only. Each entry is one CDR3 protein sequence, shown with its most common DNA and genes. The V and J calls come from TCRdb's annotation, not from the publication. The sample data list hundreds of thousands of distinct CDR3 sequences, and roughly 58% of these were observed just once. Clones ranked in the top ten supply 30% to 40% of the sample.

This TCR derives from a man between 60 and 70 years old in good health. The chain employs TRBV18 and TRBJ2-2, with the D gene call left open. The sequenced sample consisted of blood. In nucleotides, the sequence is TGTGCCAGCTCACTACCCGGGGAGCTGTTTTTT. This yields the protein CASSLPGELFF.